The 5 T cell receptor beta chains below come from one sample, sequenced in a study of blood T cell repertoires in COVID-19. The repertoire was sequenced with immunoSEQ multiplex PCR; TCRdb's copy has only in-frame clones and lacks some. The data contain 200,000 to 250,000 clones, about 85% of them singletons. Input material: PBMCs or T cells enriched from blood (not recorded which). The receptors were gathered from a woman in her 30s who had recovered from COVID-19.

V gene TRBV7-9 combines with J gene TRBJ2-1; 7 nucleotides agree with TRBD2. The ends lost 3 bases at V and 6 bases at J; junction bases unmatched: 17. CDR1 and CDR2 from the germline V gene are SEHNR and FQNEAQ (reference sequence). This CDR3 contains 18 residues. The CDR3 is CASSFPLAGEGLGNEQFF. The CDR3, as DNA: TGTGCCAGCAGCTTTCCGCTCGCGGGAGAGGGGCTGGGCAATGAGCAGTTCTTC.

The rearrangement uses TRBV7-9 and TRBJ2-1; tentatively, D is TRBD1 (6 bases). The CDR3 extends over 15 amino acids. CDR1 and CDR2 from the germline V gene are SEHNR and FQNEAQ (reference sequence). The germline V and J ends were trimmed by 3 bases and 5 bases, with 14 bases remaining between them. CDR3 amino acids: CASSLTGTNNNEQFF. CDR3 nucleotide sequence: TGTGCCAGCAGCTTGACCGGGACAAATAACAATGAGCAGTTCTTC.

The chain recombines TRBV14 with TRBJ2-4, with 7 positions matching TRBD1. The junction had 13 bases not matched to a gene; V was cut back by 7 bases and J by 1 base. The CDR3 has 17 residues. CDR1 and CDR2 (germline): SGHDN, FVKESK. CDR3 loop: CASTTNDRVGAKNIQYF. CDR3 in DNA: TGTGCCAGCACCACCAACGACAGGGTAGGGGCCAAAAACATTCAGTACTTC.

The V gene is TRBV5-4, the J gene TRBJ2-5; the D gene is possibly TRBD1 (6 bases). Trimming cost V 4 bases and J 2 bases, with 12 bases left between them. The CDR3 has 14 amino acids. Germline CDR1 reads SGHNT; CDR2 reads YYREEE (reference sequence). The CDR3 region is CASSNGQFQETQYF. CDR3 bases: TGTGCCAGCAGCAACGGACAGTTTCAAGAGACCCAGTACTTC. Variable domain in full (rest from reference TRBV5-4 and TRBJ2-5): ETGVTQSPTHLIKTRGQQVTLRCSSQSGHNTVSWYQQALGQGPQFIFQYYREEENGRGNFPPRFSGLQFPNYSSELNVNALELDDSALYLCASSNGQFQETQYFGPGTRLLVL.

Here the CDR3 DNA reads TGCGCCAGCAGTCCGGGCGGGATATCTGACTATGGCTACACCTTC. It translates to CASSPGGISDYGYTF. The chain links TRBV5-1 to TRBJ1-2; no reliable D call. Germline V gene data show CDR1 as SGHRS and CDR2 as YFSETQ. This CDR3 contains 15 residues. The V end was cut by 5 bases, the J end by 3 bases, with 17 bases between.